These T cell receptor beta chains were read from a single sample in a study of blood T cell repertoires in COVID-19. Using immunoSEQ multiplex PCR, the repertoire was profiled, and TCRdb retains in-frame clones only, with some absent. The data show about 180,000 clones, about 89% seen once. The sequencing input was peripheral blood. Receptor source: a man aged 18 to 29 who had recovered from COVID-19. Both conserved end residues are part of each CDR3. The D gene is left open where the match is weak. Size values are once, few and many counts, or a class for expanded clones, and some rows have none.

-	TRBD2	TRBJ2-1	TRBV24-1	CATSVTSGSGNEQFF	TGTGCCACCAGTGTTACTAGCGGGAGTGGCAATGAGCAGTTCTTC
-	-	TRBJ1-2	TRBV20-1	CSASSPEGNYGYTF	TGCAGTGCTAGTAGCCCAGAGGGTAACTATGGCTACACCTTC
-	TRBD1	TRBJ1-1	TRBV19	CASSMGQGQAEAFF	TGTGCCAGTAGTATGGGACAGGGGCAGGCTGAAGCTTTCTTT
-	TRBD2	TRBJ2-7	TRBV9	CASSVAGGPYEQYF	TGTGCCAGCAGCGTAGCGGGAGGGCCCTACGAGCAGTACTTC
-	TRBD2	TRBJ2-1	TRBV7-9	CASSLLSGVEQFF	TGTGCCAGCAGCTTATTGAGCGGGGTCGAGCAGTTCTTC
-	TRBD1	TRBJ2-1	TRBV28	CASRGGPRKQFF	TGTGCCAGCAGAGGGGGCCCTAGAAAGCAGTTCTTC
-	-	TRBJ2-1	TRBV6-2/TRBV6-3	CASSYGAGSNNEQFF	TGTGCCAGCAGTTACGGCGCTGGGAGCAACAATGAGCAGTTCTTC
-	TRBD2	TRBJ2-3	TRBV4-3	CASSQDGAGPDTQYF	TGCGCCAGCAGCCAAGACGGAGCGGGACCAGATACGCAGTATTTT
once	-	TRBJ1-2	TRBV12-2	CASRLLPGQGNYGYTF	TGTGCAAGTCGCTTACTCCCGGGACAGGGTAACTATGGCTACACCTTC
-	-	TRBJ2-2	TRBV7-2	CASSLAKGPTGELFF	TGTGCCAGCAGCTTAGCGAAGGGGCCCACCGGGGAGCTGTTTTTT
-	-	TRBJ1-3	TRBV2	CASSHRINSGNTIYF	TGTGCCAGCAGCCACAGAATCAACTCTGGAAACACCATATATTTT
-	-	TRBJ2-5	TRBV4-3	CASSQGTGMGETQYF	TGCGCCAGCAGCCAGGGAACAGGGATGGGAGAGACCCAGTACTTC
few	-	TRBJ1-2	TRBV2	CASNEGLNYGYTF	TGTGCCAGCAATGAAGGTCTTAACTATGGCTACACCTTC
-	-	TRBJ2-1	TRBV19	CARKGTYNEQFF	TGTGCCAGGAAGGGGACTTACAATGAGCAGTTCTTC